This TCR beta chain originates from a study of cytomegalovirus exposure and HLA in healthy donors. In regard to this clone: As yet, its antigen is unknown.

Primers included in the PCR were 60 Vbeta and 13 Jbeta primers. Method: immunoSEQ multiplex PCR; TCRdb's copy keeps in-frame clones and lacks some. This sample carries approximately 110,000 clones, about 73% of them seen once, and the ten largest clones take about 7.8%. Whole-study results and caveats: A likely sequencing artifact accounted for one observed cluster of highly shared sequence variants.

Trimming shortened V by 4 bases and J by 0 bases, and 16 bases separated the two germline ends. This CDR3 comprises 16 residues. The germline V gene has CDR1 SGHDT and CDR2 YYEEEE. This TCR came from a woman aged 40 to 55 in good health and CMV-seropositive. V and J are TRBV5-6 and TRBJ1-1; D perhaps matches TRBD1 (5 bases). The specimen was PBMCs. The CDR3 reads CASSPDGGGVNTEAFF. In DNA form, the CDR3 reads TGTGCCAGCAGCCCGGACGGGGGTGGTGTGAACACTGAAGCTTTCTTT.